This TCR beta chain appears in the sequencing data of a study of vaccination effects on CD4 cells after COVID-19. Whole-study results and caveats: The study, lacking early post-infection timepoints, had few convalescent patients.

The CDR3 spans 14 residues. Trimming took 4 bases from V and 3 from J, leaving 13 bases between them. Germline V gives CDR1 SGDLS, CDR2 YYNGEE. In the case of this clone: Its antigen is as yet unknown.

Ahead of sequencing, the ViraFEST assay grew antigen-specific CD4+ T cells using viral peptide pools. CD4+ T cell isolation took place after 10 days of culture. All participants had two doses of either the BNT162b2 or mRNA-1273 vaccine. IL-2 at about 10 IU/ml and peptides at 9.5 to 10 ug/ml were added to cultured PBMC, fewer than 2.5 million per well. Each culture had half its medium swapped for IL-2 medium on days 3 and 7. TCRdb's copy holds only in-frame clones and misses some; the assay was immunoSEQ multiplex PCR. The sample holds roughly 46,000 clones, about four fifths seen once. The sample in question was CD4+ T cells from PBMCs cultured with HCoV-OC43 spike peptides, obtained after COVID-19 vaccination. Subset here: HCoV-OC43 spike overlapping peptide pool stimulation. This chain links TRBV9 with TRBJ1-1, with TRBD1 as a possible D gene (5 bases). The source is a human donor who received a COVID-19 vaccine. Here the CDR3 reads CASSPTWGDTEAFF. The CDR3 nucleotides are TGTGCCAGCAGCCCCACGTGGGGGGACACTGAAGCTTTCTTT.